These 28 T cell receptor beta chains were sequenced from one sample in a study of identical twins. TCRdb re-analysed the 5' RACE reads in MiXCR, keeping a single row per CDR3 protein. The table shows about 220,000 distinct CDR3 sequences, with 6.5% to 8% occurring only once. This sample was shared with a second study, whose subject was T cells expressing NK-cell markers.

Sequencing used CD8+ T cells sorted from blood. The receptors derive from a woman younger than 35 in good health.

The rearrangement uses TRBV27 and TRBJ1-6; D gene uncertain. Trimming took off 5 bases at V and 0 bases at J, with 5 bases between the two ends. This CDR3 has 14 residues. Germline CDR1 and CDR2: MNHEY and SMNVEV (reference sequence). In nucleotides, the CDR3 is TGTGCCAGCAGTCTGAGCTCCTATAATTCACCCCTCCACTTT. Translation gives CASSLSSYNSPLHF.

This clonotype appeared many times. V is TRBV29-1 and J is TRBJ2-3; D uncertain. V was trimmed by 3 bases and J by 7 bases, leaving 20 bases between them. The length of the CDR3 is 15 residues. Germline CDR1 reads SQVTM; CDR2 reads ANQGSEA. CDR3 DNA sequence: TGCAGCGTTGATGTGACGGGCCGGTCCTGGAATACGCAGTATTTT. Translation gives CSVDVTGRSWNTQYF.

This clonotype was detected a few times. The chain combines TRBV7-2 with TRBJ2-5; 7 bases fit TRBD2. The J segment lost 5 bases and the V segment lost 5 bases, leaving 11 bases of the junction unmatched. The CDR3 contains 15 residues. CDR1 is SGHTA and CDR2 is FQGNSA in the germline V gene. The CDR3 region is CASSPYRREWETQYF. As DNA, the CDR3 is TGTGCCAGCAGCCCCTACCGGCGGGAGTGGGAGACCCAGTACTTC. The full variable domain, its missing parts supplied by reference TRBV7-2 and TRBJ2-5, is GAGVSQSPSNKVTEKGKDVELRCDPISGHTALYWYRQSLGQGLEFLIYFQGNSAPDKSGLPSDRFSAERTGGSVSTLTIQRTQQEDSAVYLCASSPYRREWETQYFGPGTRLLVL.

This clonotype came up a few times. V is TRBV4-1 and J is TRBJ2-1; D call uncertain. V lost 2 bases and J lost 7, with 24 bases in between. Germline loops: CDR1 MGHRA, CDR2 YSYEKL. CDR3 length equals 18 residues. CDR3 region: CASSQSVPTRRRTNEQFF. The CDR3 DNA sequence: TGCGCCAGCAGCCAATCTGTTCCAACCAGACGACGTACAAATGAGCAGTTCTTC.

At least ten counts were recorded for this clonotype. The rearrangement joins TRBV7-9 to TRBJ1-2; D perhaps matches TRBD1 (6 bases). Germline-derived CDR1 and CDR2 are SEHNR and FQNEAQ (reference sequence). The CDR3 contains 12 residues. V was clipped by 11 bases and J by 4 bases, with 14 bases between them. The DNA of the CDR3 is TGTGCCGGAAAACAGGGTAGCTATGGCTACACCTTC. Protein: CAGKQGSYGYTF.

The sample holds many counts of this clonotype. This chain uses TRBV7-9 with TRBJ2-4; 10 nucleotides line up with TRBD1. CDR3 size: 16 residues. The V gene's germline CDR1 is SEHNR and CDR2 FQNEAQ (reference sequence). Trimming at V came to 5 bases and at J to 7 bases, leaving 11 bases not matched to a gene. The CDR3 DNA follows: TGTGCCAGCAGCCCAAATGGGCGGGACAGGGGTAACATTCAGTACTTC. Translating gives CASSPNGRDRGNIQYF.

This clonotype was counted at least ten times. The J gene is TRBJ2-2, the V gene TRBV15; TRBD2 matches at 9 bases. From germline, CDR1 is LNHNV and CDR2 YYDKDF (reference sequence). Trimming at V came to 5 bases and at J to 2 bases, leaving 9 bases not matched to a gene. The CDR3 has 17 amino acids. The CDR3 sequence: CATSAHRLAANTGELFF. The CDR3 bases are TGTGCCACCAGCGCCCACCGACTAGCGGCAAACACCGGGGAGCTGTTTTTT. Full variable domain (rest looked up from reference TRBV15 and TRBJ2-2): DAMVIQNPRYQVTQFGKPVTLSCSQTLNHNVMYWYQQKSSQAPKLLFHYYDKDFNNEADTPDNFQSRRPNTSFCFLDIRSPGLGDTAMYLCATSAHRLAANTGELFFGEGSRLTVL.

Ten or more counts support this clonotype. The chain employs TRBV6-5 and TRBJ1-2; D unclear. The V end was cut by 0 bases, the J end by 7 bases, with 9 bases between. There are 13 residues in the CDR3. CDR1 and CDR2 from the germline V gene are MNHEY and SVGAGI. CDR3 region: CASSYSSTSGYTF. Here the CDR3 DNA reads TGTGCCAGCAGTTACTCGAGTACTTCTGGCTACACCTTC.

This clonotype was observed a handful of times. The chain is built from TRBV30 and TRBJ2-1, with 12 bases identical to TRBD2. CDR3 length: 16 amino acids. The junction had 2 bases not matched to a gene; V was cut back by 1 base and J by 1 base. Germline V gives CDR1 GTSNPN, CDR2 SVGIG (reference sequence). CDR3 nucleotides: TGTGCCTGGAGTGCGACTAGCGGGAGATCCTACAATGAGCAGTTCTTC. Translated: CAWSATSGRSYNEQFF.

The chain joins TRBV6-2 or TRBV6-3 to TRBJ1-2, with D hard to call. The germline CDR1 and CDR2 sequences are MNHEY and SVGEGT. V shed 2 bases and J shed 6 bases, with 7 bases lying between them. The CDR3 runs 12 residues. Written as DNA, the CDR3 is TGTGCCAGCAGTTACCCCACCCATGGCTACACCTTC. As protein: CASSYPTHGYTF.

This chain joins TRBV2 and TRBJ2-5, with TRBD1 matching over 7 bases. CDR1 SNHLY and CDR2 FYNNEI come from the germline V gene. This CDR3 comprises 14 residues. Trimming removed 4 bases from V and 5 bases from J; junction bases left unmatched: 7. The CDR3, as DNA: TGTGCCAGCAGTGTGGGTGGGACAGTGGAGACCCAGTACTTC. Amino acids: CASSVGGTVETQYF.

This clonotype has a count of ten or more. The chain carries TRBV5-1 and TRBJ2-7; 8 positions agree with TRBD2. V shed 3 bases, J shed 2 bases, and the junction held 16 bases outside the gene matches. The CDR3 is 18 amino acids. Germline V gene sequence: CDR1 SGHRS, CDR2 YFSETQ. The CDR3 sequence: CASSSRTYRGRYTYEQYF. The CDR3 coding sequence is TGCGCCAGCAGCTCTCGGACTTATCGCGGGAGGTACACCTACGAGCAGTACTTC.

This clonotype appeared many times. The CDR3 sequence is CASSLGAAAVYEQYF. In DNA form, the CDR3 reads TGTGCCAGCAGCTTGGGTGCAGCGGCCGTCTACGAGCAGTACTTC. This chain links TRBV5-5 with TRBJ2-7; D may be TRBD2 (5 bases). The CDR3 is 15 residues long. Germline-derived CDR1 and CDR2 are SGHKS and YYEKEE (reference sequence). The germline V and J ends were trimmed by 0 bases and 3 bases, with 13 bases remaining between them.

This chain links TRBV5-1 with TRBJ2-2; weak D call: TRBD1 (6 bases). CDR3 length: 16 amino acids. V gave up 3 bases and J gave up 4 bases, with 16 bases separating them. The germline gives CDR1 SGHRS, CDR2 YFSETQ. CDR3 in amino acids: CASSSDTGIGTGELFF. The CDR3 region has the DNA TGCGCCAGCAGCTCGGATACAGGGATCGGCACCGGGGAGCTGTTTTTT.

This chain uses TRBV27 with TRBJ2-5; D unclear. The CDR3 is 13 residues long. Germline values: CDR1 MNHEY, CDR2 SMNVEV (reference sequence). V shed 8 bases and J shed 4 bases, with 14 bases lying between them. The CDR3 DNA sequence: TGTGCCAGCCGCCGCCTCCCCATAGAGACCCAGTACTTC. This sequence encodes CASRRLPIETQYF.

The V call is TRBV6-2 or TRBV6-3, the J call TRBJ1-1, with D hard to call. This CDR3 has 11 residues. From germline, CDR1 is MNHEY and CDR2 SVGEGT. V was trimmed by 3 bases and J by 7 bases, leaving 6 bases between them. The CDR3 DNA sequence: TGTGCCAGCAGTTATAATTATGAAGCTTTCTTT. It specifies CASSYNYEAFF.

In its sample, this clonotype was seen a few times. The chain has TRBV29-1 and TRBJ1-1; D gene unclear. Per germline, CDR1 SQVTM and CDR2 ANQGSEA. Trimming left V 4 bases short and J 5 bases short, with 8 bases between. The CDR3 spans 11 residues. CDR3 DNA sequence: TGCAGCGTTGTCGCGGGGACTGAAGCTTTCTTT. Its translation: CSVVAGTEAFF. Combining the CDR3 with reference TRBV29-1 and TRBJ1-1 gives the whole variable domain SAVISQKPSRDICQRGTSLTIQCQVDSQVTMMFWYRQQPGQSLTLIATANQGSEATYESGFVIDKFPISRPNLTFSTLTVSNMSPEDSSIYLCSVVAGTEAFFGQGTRLTVV.

This rearrangement joins TRBV7-6 to TRBJ2-7; unclear D gene. The V gene's germline CDR1 is SGHVS and CDR2 FNYEAQ. The CDR3 has 14 residues. V gave up 0 bases and J gave up 3 bases, with 9 bases separating them. The CDR3, as DNA: TGTGCCAGCAGCTTAGCGACCAGGAGCTACGAGCAGTACTTC. This codes for CASSLATRSYEQYF.

Many counts were recorded for this clonotype. The rearrangement links TRBV7-8 to TRBJ2-5; 14 nucleotides line up with TRBD2. The germline CDR1 and CDR2 sequences are SGHVS and FQNEAQ. This CDR3 is 17 amino acids long. Trimming cost V 2 bases and J 1 base; bases outside gene matches: 3. The CDR3 protein is CASSLRTSGGLQETQYF. In DNA, the CDR3 is TGTGCCAGCAGCTTACGGACTAGCGGGGGGCTCCAAGAGACCCAGTACTTC.

A single count supports this clonotype. V usage is TRBV7-2 and J usage is TRBJ1-2; 7 bases fit TRBD1. Germline V gene lookup returns CDR1 SGHTA and CDR2 FQGNSA. The junction had 6 bases not matched to a gene; V was cut back by 1 base and J by 10 bases. The CDR3 length is 13 residues. The CDR3: CASSLVPGGDYTF. In nucleotides, the CDR3 is TGTGCCAGCAGCTTAGTACCAGGGGGGGACTACACCTTC.

This clonotype has a handful of counts. The chain uses TRBV6-2 or TRBV6-3 and TRBJ2-2, with D perhaps matching TRBD1 (5 bases). V was clipped by 0 bases and J by 6 bases, with 8 bases between them. CDR3 size: 14 residues. Per the germline V gene, CDR1 is MNHEY and CDR2 is SVGEGT. In nucleotides, the CDR3 is TGTGCCAGCAGTTACTCCGGCAGGGCCGGGGAGCTGTTTTTT. Protein: CASSYSGRAGELFF.

The genes are TRBV12-3 or TRBV12-4 and TRBJ2-3; weak D call: TRBD1 (5 bases). Trimming left V 3 bases short and J 6 bases short, with 10 bases between. This CDR3 is 13 amino acids long. CDR3 amino acids: CASSFGASDTQYF. In nucleotides, the CDR3 is TGTGCCAGCAGTTTTGGGGCCTCGGATACGCAGTATTTT.

The rearrangement joins TRBV5-1 to TRBJ1-1; D is ambiguous. This CDR3 spans 14 amino acids. V was shortened by 3 bases and J by 5 bases, with 14 bases between the two germline ends. Germline loops: CDR1 SGHRS, CDR2 YFSETQ. The CDR3 DNA is TGCGCCAGCAGCTGGAACGGGGTGGGGACTGAAGCTTTCTTT. Protein sequence: CASSWNGVGTEAFF.

V is TRBV11-2 and J is TRBJ2-3; perhaps TRBD2 as D (7 bases). V gave up 7 bases and J gave up 2 bases, with 28 bases separating them. CDR3 length: 19 amino acids. The V gene's germline CDR1 is SGHAT and CDR2 FQNNGV. The CDR3 is CASIPGGQGLGRNTDTQYF. The CDR3 region has the DNA TGTGCCAGCATTCCTGGGGGGCAGGGACTCGGGAGGAACACAGATACGCAGTATTTT.

The chain employs TRBV7-6 and TRBJ2-3; 9 nucleotides align to TRBD2. Germline V gene lookup returns CDR1 SGHVS and CDR2 FNYEAQ. This CDR3 comprises 18 residues. V lost 0 bases to trimming and J lost 2 bases; unmatched junction nucleotides: 9. In nucleotides, the CDR3 is TGTGCCAGCAGCTTAGCTATGGGTGGGACTAGCATCACAGATACGCAGTATTTT. Its translation is CASSLAMGGTSITDTQYF.

This clonotype was counted at least ten times. The chain has TRBV12-3 or TRBV12-4 and TRBJ2-3; 7 nucleotides agree with TRBD1. With 5 bases clipped from V and 6 bases from J, the junction kept 8 bases outside the gene matches. This CDR3 region has 14 residues. The CDR3 sequence is CASSEQGSGDTQYF. CDR3 coding DNA: TGTGCCAGCAGTGAACAGGGGTCGGGGGATACGCAGTATTTT.

The rearrangement joins TRBV12-3 or TRBV12-4 to TRBJ2-5, with 14 nucleotides matching TRBD2. The CDR3 has 16 amino acids. The V gene end was trimmed by 6 bases and the J gene end by 3 bases; junction bases not matched to a gene: 6. CDR3 residues: CASSRGLAGGEETQYF. CDR3 coding DNA: TGTGCCAGCAGCCGCGGACTAGCGGGAGGCGAAGAGACCCAGTACTTC.

This chain connects TRBV2 to TRBJ2-7; 10 bases agree with TRBD2. CDR3 length: 14 amino acids. The trim removed 3 bases at V and 2 bases at J, leaving 1 base unmatched. Germline V gives CDR1 SNHLY, CDR2 FYNNEI. As DNA, the CDR3 is TGTGCCAGCAGTGATAGCGGGGGGACCTACGAGCAGTACTTC. As protein: CASSDSGGTYEQYF.